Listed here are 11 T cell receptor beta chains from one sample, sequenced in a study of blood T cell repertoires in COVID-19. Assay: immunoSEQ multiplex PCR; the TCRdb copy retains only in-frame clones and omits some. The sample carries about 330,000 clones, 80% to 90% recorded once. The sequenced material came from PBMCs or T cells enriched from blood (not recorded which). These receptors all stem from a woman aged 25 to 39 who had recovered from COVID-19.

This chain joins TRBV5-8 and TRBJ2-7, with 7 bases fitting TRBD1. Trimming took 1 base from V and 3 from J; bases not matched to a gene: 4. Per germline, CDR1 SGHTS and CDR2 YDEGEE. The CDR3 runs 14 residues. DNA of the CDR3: TGTGCCAGCAGCTTGCCCGGGACAGTCTACGAGCAGTACTTC. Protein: CASSLPGTVYEQYF.

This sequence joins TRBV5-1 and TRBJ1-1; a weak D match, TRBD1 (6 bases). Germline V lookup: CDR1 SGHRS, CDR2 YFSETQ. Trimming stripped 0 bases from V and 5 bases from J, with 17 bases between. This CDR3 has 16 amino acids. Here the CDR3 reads CASSLEGDISATEAFF. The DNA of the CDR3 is TGCGCCAGCAGCTTGGAAGGGGACATCTCTGCGACTGAAGCTTTCTTT. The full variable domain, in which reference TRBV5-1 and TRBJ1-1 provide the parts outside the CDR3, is KAGVTQTPRYLIKTRGQQVTLSCSPISGHRSVSWYQQTPGQGLQFLFEYFSETQRNKGNFPGRFSGRQFSNSRSEMNVSTLELGDSALYLCASSLEGDISATEAFFGQGTRLTVV.

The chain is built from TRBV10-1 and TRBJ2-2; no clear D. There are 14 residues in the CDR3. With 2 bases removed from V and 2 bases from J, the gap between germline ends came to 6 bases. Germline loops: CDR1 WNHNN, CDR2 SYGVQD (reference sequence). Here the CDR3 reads CASSEVLNTGELFF. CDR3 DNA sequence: TGCGCCAGCAGTGAGGTCCTCAACACCGGGGAGCTGTTTTTT.

This chain's CDR3 is CASSSDRVTNEKLFF. Here the CDR3 DNA reads TGTGCCAGCAGTTCGGACAGGGTCACTAATGAAAAACTGTTTTTT. V usage is TRBV7-9 and J usage is TRBJ1-4; 8 bases fit TRBD1. With V trimmed by 6 bases and J by 2 bases, 5 bases remained unmatched. The CDR3 sequence is 15 residues long. The germline V gene encodes CDR1 SEHNR and CDR2 FQNEAQ (reference sequence).

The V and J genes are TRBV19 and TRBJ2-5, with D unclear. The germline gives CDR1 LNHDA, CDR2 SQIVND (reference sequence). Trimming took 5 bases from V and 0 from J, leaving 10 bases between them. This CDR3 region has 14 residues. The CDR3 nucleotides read TGTGCCAGTAGTGTTTCGAGGAACCAAGAGACCCAGTACTTC. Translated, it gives CASSVSRNQETQYF.

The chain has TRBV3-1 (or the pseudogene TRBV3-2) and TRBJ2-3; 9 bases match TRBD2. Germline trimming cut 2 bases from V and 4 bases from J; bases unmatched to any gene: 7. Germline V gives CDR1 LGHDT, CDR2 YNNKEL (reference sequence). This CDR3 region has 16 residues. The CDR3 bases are TGTGCCAGCAGCCAATTTGCGGGGGGGCCATCAGATACGCAGTATTTT. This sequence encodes CASSQFAGGPSDTQYF.

The chain's CDR3 is CASSLAVGTGPNNSPLHF. Here the CDR3 DNA reads TGTGCCAGCAGCTTAGCGGTGGGGACAGGGCCCAATAATTCACCCCTCCACTTT. The chain couples TRBV7-8 to TRBJ1-6; TRBD1 matches at 9 bases. CDR3 length equals 18 residues. Trimming took 0 bases from V and 5 from J; bases not matched to a gene: 8. In germline, CDR1 is SGHVS, CDR2 FQNEAQ.

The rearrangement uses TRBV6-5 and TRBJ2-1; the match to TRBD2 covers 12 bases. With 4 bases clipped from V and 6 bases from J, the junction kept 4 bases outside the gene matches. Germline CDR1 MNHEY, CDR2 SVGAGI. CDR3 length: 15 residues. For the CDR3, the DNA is TGTGCCAGCAGTTCACTAGCGGGGGGCGTCAATGAGCAGTTCTTC. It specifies CASSSLAGGVNEQFF.

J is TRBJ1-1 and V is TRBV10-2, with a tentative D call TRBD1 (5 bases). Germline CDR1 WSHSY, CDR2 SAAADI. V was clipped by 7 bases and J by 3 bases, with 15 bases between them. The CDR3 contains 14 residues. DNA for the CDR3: TGCGCCAGCACTACCGGGGGAACCTACACTGAAGCTTTCTTT. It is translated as CASTTGGTYTEAFF.

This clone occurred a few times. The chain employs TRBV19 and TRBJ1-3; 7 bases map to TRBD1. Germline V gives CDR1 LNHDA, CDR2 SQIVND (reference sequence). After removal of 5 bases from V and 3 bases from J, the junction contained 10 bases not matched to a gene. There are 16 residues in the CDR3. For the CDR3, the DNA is TGTGCCAGTAGTTTACAGGGGCGAGTGGATGGAAACACCATATATTTT. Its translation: CASSLQGRVDGNTIYF.

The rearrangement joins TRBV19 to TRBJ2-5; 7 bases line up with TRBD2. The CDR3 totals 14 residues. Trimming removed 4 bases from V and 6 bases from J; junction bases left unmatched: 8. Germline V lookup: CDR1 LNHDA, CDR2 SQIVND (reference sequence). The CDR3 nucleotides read TGTGCCAGTAGTACTACAGGCGGGAGAAAGACCCAGTACTTC. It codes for CASSTTGGRKTQYF.